This entry lists 18 T cell receptor beta chains sequenced from one sample in a study of cytomegalovirus exposure and HLA in healthy donors. The PCR made use of 60 Vbeta and 13 Jbeta primers. Profiled with immunoSEQ multiplex PCR; TCRdb holds only in-frame clones, not every one. The sample is made up of approximately 110,000 clones, and the top ten hold roughly 2.5% of it. Sequenced: PBMCs. The receptors come from a man younger than 45 in good health and CMV-seronegative.

This chain links TRBV6-5 with TRBJ2-1; 10 bases agree with TRBD2. V shed 5 bases, J shed 5 bases, and the junction held 6 bases outside the gene matches. CDR3 size: 15 residues. CDR1 and CDR2 from the germline V gene are MNHEY and SVGAGI. The CDR3 nucleotides read TGTGCCAGCAGTGTTGTAGCGGGAGGAAACAATGAGCAGTTCTTC. This encodes CASSVVAGGNNEQFF.

CDR3 sequence (DNA): TGTGCCAGCAGCCGAGACAGGTACGAGCAGTACTTC. Protein product: CASSRDRYEQYF. The gene calls are TRBV7-8 and TRBJ2-7, with D perhaps matching TRBD1 (6 bases). The V gene lost 5 bases and the J gene lost 4 bases, with 9 bases spanning the gap. CDR1 and CDR2 (germline): SGHVS, FQNEAQ. The CDR3 is 12 amino acids. Combining the CDR3 with reference TRBV7-8 and TRBJ2-7 gives the whole variable domain GAGVSQSPRYKVAKRGQDVALRCDPISGHVSLFWYQQALGQGPEFLTYFQNEAQLDKSGLPSDRFFAERPEGSVSTLKIQRTQQEDSAVYLCASSRDRYEQYFGPGTRLTVT.

The chain links TRBV2 to TRBJ1-2, with D uncertain. Germline V lookup: CDR1 SNHLY, CDR2 FYNNEI. The CDR3 covers 13 residues. V lost 4 bases and J 5 bases, leaving 11 bases between the germline ends. The CDR3 nucleotides read TGTGCCAGCAGTGCAGGCAGAAGGTATGGCTACACCTTC. Protein product: CASSAGRRYGYTF. Supplemented by reference TRBV2 and TRBJ1-2, the full variable domain reads EPEVTQTPSHQVTQMGQEVILRCVPISNHLYFYWYRQILGQKVEFLVSFYNNEISEKSEIFDDQFSVERPDGSNFTLKIRSTKLEDSAMYFCASSAGRRYGYTFGSGTRLTVV.

The chain uses TRBV28 and TRBJ1-4; TRBD1 is a possible D gene (5 bases). The length of the CDR3 is 17 residues. V dropped 2 bases and J dropped 3 bases, with 16 bases sitting between them. Germline V gene sequence: CDR1 MDHEN, CDR2 SYDVKM. The CDR3 bases are TGTGCCAGCAGTTTAGGCGGATCCAGGGTAGCTAATGAAAAACTGTTTTTT. Protein sequence: CASSLGGSRVANEKLFF.

The chain employs TRBV18 and TRBJ1-2; TRBD1 might be the D (5 bases). This CDR3 has 14 residues. Germline V lookup: CDR1 KGHSH, CDR2 LQKENI. V gave up 1 base and J gave up 7 bases, with 13 bases separating them. CDR3 sequence: CASSPLDSTVGYTF. The CDR3 region has the DNA TGTGCCAGCTCACCACTAGACAGTACGGTTGGCTACACCTTC. The variable domain in full, with the rest retrieved from reference TRBV18 and TRBJ1-2, is NAGVMQNPRHLVRRRGQEARLRCSPMKGHSHVYWYRQLPEEGLKFMVYLQKENIIDESGMPKERFSAEFPKEGPSILRIQQVVRGDSAAYFCASSPLDSTVGYTFGSGTRLTVV.

The chain uses TRBV30 and TRBJ2-2, with 11 bases lining up with TRBD2. J was trimmed by 7 bases and V by 3 bases; bases with no gene match: 4. The CDR3 spans 14 residues. Germline assignment: CDR1 GTSNPN and CDR2 SVGIG (reference sequence). The chain's CDR3 is CAWRLAGASGELFF. CDR3 bases: TGTGCCTGGAGACTAGCGGGAGCTAGCGGGGAGCTGTTTTTT.

This chain links TRBV13 with TRBJ1-6; possibly TRBD1 for D (6 bases). This CDR3 is built from 13 residues. The ends were cut back, 5 bases at V and 7 bases at J, with 9 bases in the middle. Germline loops: CDR1 PRHDT, CDR2 FYEKMQ (reference sequence). DNA of the CDR3: TGTGCCAGCAGCCCAACAGGGAATTCACCCCTCCACTTT. Translating it yields CASSPTGNSPLHF.

The chain recombines TRBV2 with TRBJ2-3; 9 positions agree with TRBD2. The CDR3 consists of 18 residues. Germline CDR1 is SNHLY and CDR2 is FYNNEI. Trimming removed 3 bases from V and 0 bases from J; junction bases left unmatched: 10. The CDR3 spells CASSDELETSGSTDTQYF. CDR3 nucleotide sequence: TGTGCCAGCAGTGATGAGCTCGAGACTAGCGGTAGCACAGATACGCAGTATTTT.

V usage is TRBV5-4 and J usage is TRBJ1-1, with TRBD1 as a possible D gene (5 bases). Germline loops: CDR1 SGHNT, CDR2 YYREEE (reference sequence). The CDR3 runs to 14 residues. The V gene lost 4 bases and the J gene lost 1 base, with 11 bases spanning the gap. The CDR3 sequence: CASSRGTGNTEAFF. CDR3 coding DNA: TGTGCCAGCAGCCGCGGGACGGGGAACACTGAAGCTTTCTTT.

The chain recombines TRBV5-6 with TRBJ2-3; TRBD1 might be the D (5 bases). Germline loops: CDR1 SGHDT, CDR2 YYEEEE. The CDR3 length is 16 residues. Between the trimmed V and J ends, which lost 4 bases and 6 bases, there was a span of 21 bases. CDR3 DNA sequence: TGTGCCAGCAGCCTGGCAGGGAACCTATTAACCGATACGCAGTATTTT. Translated: CASSLAGNLLTDTQYF.

The chain recombines TRBV5-4 with TRBJ2-2, with a possible D match to TRBD1 (5 bases). The V gene lost 3 bases and the J gene lost 5 bases, with 17 bases spanning the gap. This CDR3 is 16 amino acids long. Germline values: CDR1 SGHNT, CDR2 YYREEE (reference sequence). This CDR3 is CASSSGIRGDTGELFF. CDR3 DNA: TGTGCCAGCAGCTCGGGCATAAGGGGTGATACCGGGGAGCTGTTTTTT.

The chain recombines TRBV7-3 with TRBJ2-1; TRBD1 aligns across 9 bases. CDR1 is SGHTA and CDR2 is FQGTGA in the germline V gene. Trimming cost V 6 bases and J 6 bases; bases outside gene matches: 6. This CDR3 comprises 14 residues. The CDR3 DNA reads as TGTGCCAGCAGTTCCATGGACAGGGGCAATGAGCAGTTCTTC. This gives the protein CASSSMDRGNEQFF.

V usage is TRBV6-5 and J usage is TRBJ1-1; D call uncertain. V shed 7 bases and J shed 4 bases, with 13 bases lying between them. This CDR3 is 13 amino acids long. In germline, CDR1 is MNHEY, CDR2 SVGAGI. CDR3 coding DNA: TGTGCCAGCACCGAGCAAAGTGGCACTGAAGCTTTCTTT. It specifies CASTEQSGTEAFF.

This sequence joins TRBV5-8 and TRBJ2-7; D perhaps matches TRBD2 (5 bases). The CDR3 is 11 amino acids. V lost 4 bases and J lost 7, with 9 bases in between. Germline V gene data show CDR1 as SGHTS and CDR2 as YDEGEE. The CDR3 region is CASSATGEQYF. CDR3 nucleotides: TGTGCCAGCAGCGCAACGGGGGAGCAGTACTTC. The full variable domain, with the rest looked up from reference TRBV5-8 and TRBJ2-7, is EAGVTQSPTHLIKTRGQQATLRCSPISGHTSVYWYQQALGLGLQFLLWYDEGEERNRGNFPPRFSGRQFPNYSSELNVNALELEDSALYLCASSATGEQYFGPGTRLTVT.

The CDR3 sequence is CASRDRGGGYEQYF. The DNA of the CDR3 is TGTGCCAGCAGGGACCGGGGAGGGGGATACGAGCAGTACTTC. The rearrangement joins TRBV2 to TRBJ2-7; maybe TRBD2 (7 bases). Germline assignment: CDR1 SNHLY and CDR2 FYNNEI. This CDR3 contains 14 residues. Trimming cost V 6 bases and J 4 bases, with 16 bases left between them.

The rearrangement uses TRBV7-2 and TRBJ2-1; TRBD2 might be the D (6 bases). CDR1 and CDR2 from the germline V gene are SGHTA and FQGNSA. The V end lost 5 bases, the J end lost 0 bases, and 8 bases lay between the germline ends. The CDR3 length is 14 residues. CDR3 loop: CASSRGSSYNEQFF. The CDR3 DNA is TGTGCCAGCAGCCGGGGGAGCTCCTACAATGAGCAGTTCTTC.

The chain carries TRBV4-2 and TRBJ2-7, with 7 bases that match TRBD2. CDR1 is LGHNA, CDR2 YNFKEQ, per germline. The trim removed 3 bases at V and 1 base at J, leaving 0 bases unmatched. The CDR3 sequence is 13 residues long. CDR3: CASSHGGSYEQYF. The CDR3, as DNA: TGTGCCAGCAGCCACGGGGGGTCCTACGAGCAGTACTTC.

DNA of the CDR3: TGTGCCAGCAGCTTGGCCCCCCAAGAGACCCAGTACTTC. As protein: CASSLAPQETQYF. V is TRBV11-1 and J is TRBJ2-5; D unclear. Between the trimmed V and J ends, which lost 3 bases and 1 base, there was a span of 6 bases. The CDR3 is made up of 13 amino acids. Germline V gives CDR1 SGHAT, CDR2 FQDESV (reference sequence).